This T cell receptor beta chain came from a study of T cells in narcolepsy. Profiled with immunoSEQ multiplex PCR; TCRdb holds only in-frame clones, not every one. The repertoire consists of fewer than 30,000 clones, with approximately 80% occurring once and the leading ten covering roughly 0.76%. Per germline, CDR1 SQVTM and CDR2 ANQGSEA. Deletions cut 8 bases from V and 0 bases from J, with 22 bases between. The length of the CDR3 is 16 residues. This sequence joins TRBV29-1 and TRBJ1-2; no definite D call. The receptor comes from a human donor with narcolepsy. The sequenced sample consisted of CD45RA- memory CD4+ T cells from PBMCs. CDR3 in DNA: TGCAGCCCCGGATCAGCGTCGGCGAGATCTAACTATGGCTACACCTTC. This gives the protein CSPGSASARSNYGYTF.